This entry features one TCR beta chain sequence. Its antigen is as yet unknown. Trimming left V 4 bases short and J 2 bases short, with 10 bases between. Germline V gene lookup returns CDR1 SGHNT and CDR2 YYREEE (reference sequence). The CDR3 runs 13 residues. The repertoire was sequenced with immunoSEQ multiplex PCR; TCRdb's copy has only in-frame clones and lacks some. The sample holds about 53,000 clones, over 75% seen once. Peripheral blood came from all dose cohorts at three timepoints. This entry belongs to a study of OX40 agonist ivuxolimab in advanced cancers. General study results and limits: CD4+ and CD8+ blood T cells expanded clonally by week 6 at 0.1 to 3.0 mg/kg.

The specimen was CD4+ or CD8+ T cells sorted from blood, collected in a trial of the OX40 agonist ivuxolimab. The TCR was taken from an adult with an advanced solid tumor such as melanoma, head and neck, liver or kidney cancer. The chain joins TRBV5-4 to TRBJ2-7; D gene uncertain. CDR3: CASSGRGTYEQYF. Written as DNA, the CDR3 is TGTGCCAGCAGCGGCCGCGGCACCTACGAGCAGTACTTC.